This entry lists 5 T cell receptor beta chains sequenced from one sample in a study of beta chain features in type 1 diabetes. The investigators reverse transcribed all of the isolated RNA, so they sequenced expressed TCRB transcripts. Here immunoSEQ multiplex PCR was the method, and the copy in TCRdb shows in-frame clones only, minus some. The table has a few hundred thousand clones, about 29% seen once. Sequencing was carried out using naive CD4+ T cells from blood. These receptors were obtained from a young man in good health.

This clone showed up just a few times. The chain is built from TRBV28 and TRBJ2-1; 7 nucleotides match TRBD2. The CDR3 runs to 14 residues. V lost 6 bases, J lost 8 bases, and 10 bases stayed unmatched. Germline values: CDR1 MDHEN, CDR2 SYDVKM. The CDR3 DNA sequence: TGTGCCAGCAGAACCGGGGGAGCGGGGCATGAGCAGTTCTTC. Translating it yields CASRTGGAGHEQFF.

Comments on this clone: Other DNA sequences of this sample code for an identical CDR3. The chain joins TRBV28 to TRBJ2-1; D not resolved. This CDR3 contains 12 residues. Germline assignment: CDR1 MDHEN and CDR2 SYDVKM. Between the trimmed V and J ends, which lost 5 bases and 3 bases, there was a span of 5 bases. CDR3 sequence (DNA): TGTGCCAGCAGTCTTTTCTACAATGAGCAGTTCTTC. Encoded protein: CASSLFYNEQFF.

Only a few counts were recorded for this clone. In DNA form, the CDR3 reads TGTGCCAGCACCCCCTTAGCGGGACCCTACGAGCAGTACTTC. It encodes CASTPLAGPYEQYF. The genes are TRBV7-2 and TRBJ2-7; TRBD2 agrees at 8 bases. V lost 7 bases and J lost 2; bases outside the gene matches: 7. Germline V CDR1 and CDR2: SGHTA, FQGNSA. The CDR3 has 14 amino acids.

The V gene is TRBV4-2, the J gene TRBJ1-2, with D uncertain. This CDR3 has 16 amino acids. The V end lost 4 bases, the J end lost 5 bases, and 20 bases lay between the germline ends. Looked up from germline, CDR1 is LGHNA and CDR2 is YNFKEQ. DNA for the CDR3: TGTGCCAGCAGCCCCCAAGACCCCCTCGCCTTATATGGCTACACCTTC. Its translation is CASSPQDPLALYGYTF.

J is TRBJ2-2 and V is TRBV7-3; TRBD1 or TRBD2 may be the D gene (6 bases each). The ends were cut back, 4 bases at V and 7 bases at J, with 13 bases in the middle. Per the germline V gene, CDR1 is SGHTA and CDR2 is FQGTGA. This CDR3 region has 14 residues. CDR3 coding DNA: TGTGCCAGCAGCTCCCCGGGGGCTGGCGGGGAGCTGTTTTTT. As protein: CASSSPGAGGELFF. Complete variable domain (other parts from reference TRBV7-3 and TRBJ2-2): GAGVSQTPSNKVTEKGKYVELRCDPISGHTALYWYRQSLGQGPEFLIYFQGTGAADDSGLPNDRFFAVRPEGSVSTLKIQRTERGDSAVYLCASSSPGAGGELFFGEGSRLTVL.